A single sample gave rise to the 20 T cell receptor beta chains below, sequenced in a study of blood T cell repertoires in COVID-19. The method was immunoSEQ multiplex PCR; TCRdb's version includes in-frame clones alone and lacks a portion of them. The sample includes fewer than 350,000 clones, about 89% seen only once; the top ten take roughly a tenth. The sequenced sample was PBMCs or T cells enriched from blood (not recorded which). These receptors were taken from a woman aged 40 to 49 who had recovered from COVID-19.

The chain uses TRBV18 and TRBJ1-3; 10 bases agree with TRBD1. The trim removed 3 bases at V and 2 bases at J, leaving 7 bases unmatched. The CDR3 is 17 residues long. Germline V CDR1 and CDR2: KGHSH, LQKENI. The CDR3 DNA reads TGTGCCAGCTCACCTTCTCCAGACAGGGGGCCTGGAAACACCATATATTTT. As protein: CASSPSPDRGPGNTIYF.

J is TRBJ2-5 and V is TRBV2, with 8 bases that match TRBD1. The length of the CDR3 is 14 residues. Trimming cost V 4 bases and J 5 bases; bases outside gene matches: 6. Germline CDR1 SNHLY, CDR2 FYNNEI. As DNA, the CDR3 is TGTGCCAGCAGTGCCGACAGGGGTTGGGAGACCCAGTACTTC. It codes for CASSADRGWETQYF.

The chain is built from TRBV19 and TRBJ1-2; no clear D. This CDR3 comprises 12 residues. V dropped 6 bases and J dropped 2 bases, with 7 bases sitting between them. Germline V gene data show CDR1 as LNHDA and CDR2 as SQIVND (reference sequence). As DNA, the CDR3 is TGTGCCAGTAGGGGCGAGAACTATGGCTACACCTTC. Amino acid sequence: CASRGENYGYTF.

In this sample, this clone turned up once. This chain links TRBV28 with TRBJ2-5; 10 bases align to TRBD1. Germline loops: CDR1 MDHEN, CDR2 SYDVKM. The V gene end was trimmed by 5 bases and the J gene end by 2 bases; junction bases not matched to a gene: 8. The CDR3 is 16 residues long. In DNA, the CDR3 is TGTGCCAGCAGTCGGAGACAGGGGGCAAAACAAGAGACCCAGTACTTC. Translating gives CASSRRQGAKQETQYF.

This chain connects TRBV12-3 or TRBV12-4 to TRBJ1-1; possible D gene TRBD1, 5 bases. This CDR3 spans 13 amino acids. The V end was cut by 7 bases, the J end by 4 bases, with 13 bases between. CDR3 in DNA: TGTGCCAGCACCCGGGGGGACGGCACTGAAGCTTTCTTT. This translates into CASTRGDGTEAFF.

The chain is built from TRBV11-3 and TRBJ2-3, with D possibly being TRBD1 (7 bases). Germline V gene data show CDR1 as SGHNT and CDR2 as YENEEA. Between the trimmed V and J ends, which lost 6 bases and 5 bases, there was a span of 18 bases. This CDR3 contains 15 residues. The CDR3 here is CASSESRGVGDTQYF. DNA for the CDR3: TGTGCCAGCAGTGAGAGCAGGGGGGTTGGAGATACGCAGTATTTT.

The chain employs TRBV7-9 and TRBJ2-3; 8 nucleotides line up with TRBD2. The CDR3 runs 17 residues. The V segment lost 0 bases and the J segment 0 bases; nucleotides outside the gene matches: 5. Looked up from germline, CDR1 is SEHNR and CDR2 is FQNEAQ (reference sequence). CDR3: CASSLAGLALSTDTQYF. The CDR3 DNA sequence: TGTGCCAGCAGCTTAGCTGGACTAGCACTCAGCACAGATACGCAGTATTTT.

This chain joins TRBV7-9 and TRBJ1-6; D is uncertain. Trimming took off 1 base at V and 9 bases at J, with 10 bases between the two ends. The CDR3 contains 14 residues. In germline, CDR1 is SEHNR, CDR2 FQNEAQ (reference sequence). CDR3 sequence reads: CASSLETDLSPLHF. DNA for the CDR3: TGTGCCAGCAGCTTAGAAACAGACCTTTCACCCCTCCACTTT. The full variable domain, completed using reference TRBV7-9 and TRBJ1-6, is DTGVSQNPRHKITKRGQNVTFRCDPISEHNRLYWYRQTLGQGPEFLTYFQNEAQLEKSRLLSDRFSAERPKGSFSTLEIQRTEQGDSAMYLCASSLETDLSPLHFGNGTRLTVT.

The V and J genes are TRBV3-1 (or the pseudogene TRBV3-2) and TRBJ1-2, with D perhaps matching TRBD1 (6 bases). The CDR3 loop spans 14 amino acids. The germline CDR1 and CDR2 sequences are LGHDT and YNNKEL (reference sequence). The V and J ends lost 1 base and 0 bases respectively, with 6 bases between them. The CDR3, as DNA: TGTGCCAGCAGCCAAGGACAGGCTAACTATGGCTACACCTTC. Residues: CASSQGQANYGYTF.

This chain uses TRBV4-3 with TRBJ2-7; possibly TRBD1 for D (6 bases). V was pared by 1 base and J by 0 bases, with 10 bases between. CDR3 size: 15 residues. Germline CDR1 LGHNA, CDR2 YSLEER. The CDR3 loop reads CASSQGQAISYEQYF. The CDR3 DNA reads TGCGCCAGCAGCCAAGGACAGGCTATCTCCTACGAGCAGTACTTC.

The chain has TRBV29-1 and TRBJ1-4; 9 bases map to TRBD1. V shed 6 bases and J 8 bases; nucleotides not matched to a gene: 7. This CDR3 is built from 13 residues. Germline CDR1 SQVTM, CDR2 ANQGSEA. This CDR3 is CSVAGTGIEKLFF. The DNA for the CDR3 is TGCAGCGTGGCCGGGACAGGGATCGAAAAACTGTTTTTT.

This clone was detected a few times. This chain joins TRBV2 and TRBJ1-4; TRBD1 matches 8 bases. CDR3 length: 16 residues. J gave up 7 bases and V 7 bases, and 14 bases lay outside the gene matches. CDR1 SNHLY and CDR2 FYNNEI come from the germline V gene. The DNA of the CDR3 is TGTGCCAGCAACGGGGAAAGGCAGGGGGCCGGTGAAAAACTGTTTTTT. Translation gives CASNGERQGAGEKLFF.

The rearrangement uses TRBV5-6 and TRBJ1-1; TRBD1 agrees at 7 bases. CDR3 length: 14 amino acids. The V segment lost 3 bases and the J segment 4 bases; nucleotides outside the gene matches: 6. Germline V gene data show CDR1 as SGHDT and CDR2 as YYEEEE. The CDR3 region is CASSWLTGSTEAFF. Written as DNA, the CDR3 is TGTGCCAGCAGCTGGTTGACAGGGAGCACTGAAGCTTTCTTT.

As regards this clone: This sample includes further DNA sequences coding for the same CDR3. The genes are TRBV11-2 and TRBJ2-1, with 9 bases fitting TRBD1. The V gene end was trimmed by 3 bases and the J gene end by 6 bases; junction bases not matched to a gene: 0. The germline gives CDR1 SGHAT, CDR2 FQNNGV. The CDR3 loop spans 13 amino acids. CDR3 loop: CASSLGQGNEQFF. CDR3 in DNA: TGTGCCAGCAGCTTGGGACAGGGCAATGAGCAGTTCTTC.

Turning to this clone: The same CDR3 also results from other DNA sequences found in this sample. V usage is TRBV3-1 (or the pseudogene TRBV3-2) and J usage is TRBJ1-1, with a tentative D call TRBD1 (6 bases). The V gene lost 0 bases and the J gene lost 5 bases, with 13 bases spanning the gap. This CDR3 region has 15 residues. Germline-derived CDR1 and CDR2 are LGHDT and YNNKEL (reference sequence). The CDR3 DNA sequence: TGTGCCAGCAGCCAAGACAGGGGTAGGCGGACTGAAGCTTTCTTT. This encodes CASSQDRGRRTEAFF.

There are a few counts of this clone. V gene TRBV11-2 combines with J gene TRBJ2-5, with 10 bases identical to TRBD2. The CDR3 is 16 residues long. Germline V gene lookup returns CDR1 SGHAT and CDR2 FQNNGV. The trim removed 0 bases at V and 4 bases at J, leaving 5 bases unmatched. The CDR3 DNA is TGTGCCAGCAGCTTAGATCTTAGCGGGAGGCCAGAGACCCAGTACTTC. It translates to CASSLDLSGRPETQYF.

The chain has TRBV24-1 and TRBJ2-2; 11 bases line up with TRBD1. The CDR3 spans 15 residues. Germline V gene sequence: CDR1 KGHDR, CDR2 SFDVKD. V was pared by 4 bases and J by 7 bases, with 4 bases of the junction left unmatched. The CDR3 coding sequence is TGTGCCACCAGTGAACCGGGACAGGGGGTCGGGGAGCTGTTTTTT. Its protein is CATSEPGQGVGELFF.

The chain links TRBV5-1 to TRBJ1-4; D gene uncertain. The V gene's germline CDR1 is SGHRS and CDR2 YFSETQ. This CDR3 is 16 amino acids long. Trimming pared 0 bases from V and 5 bases from J, leaving 14 bases between. CDR3 amino acids: CASSLGHPSPNEKLFF. CDR3 DNA sequence: TGCGCCAGCAGCTTGGGGCACCCTAGCCCAAATGAAAAACTGTTTTTT.

To note about this clone: The same CDR3 also results from other DNA sequences found in this sample. The J gene is TRBJ1-3, the V gene TRBV4-3; no clear D gene. Per the germline V gene, CDR1 is LGHNA and CDR2 is YSLEER. The CDR3 loop spans 16 amino acids. V was trimmed by 0 bases and J by 0 bases, leaving 9 bases between them. The CDR3 DNA reads as TGCGCCAGCAGCCAAGATTCAGGTTTCTCTGGAAACACCATATATTTT. Translated: CASSQDSGFSGNTIYF.

The chain joins TRBV23-1 to TRBJ2-7; 8 nucleotides line up with TRBD2. TRBV23-1 is identified as an open reading frame with a role that is uncertain. CDR3 size: 17 residues. The V gene end was trimmed by 8 bases and the J gene end by 0 bases; junction bases not matched to a gene: 15. CDR3 DNA: TGCGCCAGCTTGCAGAGAGCGGGGGAGATGAGCTCCTACGAGCAGTACTTC. It yields the protein CASLQRAGEMSSYEQYF.